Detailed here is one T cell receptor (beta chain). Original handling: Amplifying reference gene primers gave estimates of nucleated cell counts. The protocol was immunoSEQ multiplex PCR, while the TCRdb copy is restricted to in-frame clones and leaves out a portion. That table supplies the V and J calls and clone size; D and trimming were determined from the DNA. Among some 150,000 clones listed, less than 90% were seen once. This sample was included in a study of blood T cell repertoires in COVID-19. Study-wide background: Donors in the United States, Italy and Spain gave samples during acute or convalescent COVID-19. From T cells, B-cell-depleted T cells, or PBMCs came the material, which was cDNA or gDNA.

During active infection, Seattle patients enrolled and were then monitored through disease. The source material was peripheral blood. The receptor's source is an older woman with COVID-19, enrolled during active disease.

CDR3 sequence reads: CASSWGQGAYEQYF. As DNA, the CDR3 is TGTGCCAGCAGTTGGGGACAGGGGGCCTACGAGCAGTACTTC. The chain carries TRBV6-2 or TRBV6-3 and TRBJ2-7, with 11 bases identical to TRBD1. V gave up 4 bases and J gave up 2 bases; unmatched junction bases: 1. This CDR3 is built from 14 residues. Germline assignment: CDR1 MNHEY and CDR2 SVGEGT.